Listed below are T cell receptor beta chains from one sample, sequenced in a study of blood T cell repertoires in COVID-19. Only in-frame clones appear in the TCRdb table, and some are missing; sequencing was by immunoSEQ multiplex PCR. The sample holds about 480,000 clones, 88% seen once. The specimen was PBMCs or T cells enriched from blood (not recorded which). Source of these receptors: a woman between 35 and 50 years old who had recovered from COVID-19. Both conserved end residues are part of each CDR3. The D gene is left open where the match is weak. Clone size is not always given. Where it is, it says once, few, many or a class for expanded clones.

abundance: NA
d_gene: NA
j_gene: TRBJ2-3
len: 14
v_gene: TRBV27
CDR3aa: CASSLSGAADTQYF
CDR3nt: TGTGCCAGCAGTTTATCTGGGGCGGCAGATACGCAGTATTTT

abundance: NA
d_gene: NA
j_gene: TRBJ1-2
len: 13
v_gene: TRBV27
CDR3aa: CASGATINYGYTF
CDR3nt: TGTGCCAGCGGGGCTACTATTAACTATGGCTACACCTTC

abundance: few
d_gene: NA
j_gene: TRBJ1-1
len: 16
v_gene: TRBV6-5
CDR3aa: CASSSLLPKLNTEAFF
CDR3nt: TGTGCCAGCAGTTCCTTACTCCCAAAGTTGAACACTGAAGCTTTCTTT

abundance: NA
d_gene: TRBD1
j_gene: TRBJ2-2
len: 14
v_gene: TRBV10-3
CDR3aa: CAISERQGSGELFF
CDR3nt: TGTGCCATCAGTGAACGACAGGGTTCGGGGGAGCTGTTTTTT

abundance: NA
d_gene: NA
j_gene: TRBJ1-2
len: 20
v_gene: TRBV10-3
CDR3aa: CAISESKGQGWMLANYGYTF
CDR3nt: TGTGCCATCAGTGAGTCGAAGGGTCAGGGGTGGATGTTGGCTAACTATGGCTACACCTTC

abundance: once
d_gene: NA
j_gene: TRBJ2-1
len: 15
v_gene: TRBV10-2
CDR3aa: CASSDGGHPYNEQFF
CDR3nt: TGCGCCAGCAGTGACGGCGGGCACCCCTACAATGAGCAGTTCTTC

abundance: NA
d_gene: NA
j_gene: TRBJ1-1
len: 15
v_gene: TRBV7-2
CDR3aa: CASSSIYLGNTEAFF
CDR3nt: TGTGCCAGCAGCTCTATTTATCTTGGGAACACTGAAGCTTTCTTT

abundance: NA
d_gene: NA
j_gene: TRBJ1-3
len: 16
v_gene: TRBV6-5
CDR3aa: CASSYLQPDSGNTIYF
CDR3nt: TGTGCCAGCAGTTACCTACAGCCGGACTCTGGAAACACCATATATTTT

abundance: NA
d_gene: NA
j_gene: TRBJ1-1
len: 16
v_gene: TRBV18
CDR3aa: CASSPRQDSGSGEAFF
CDR3nt: TGTGCCAGCTCACCCCGTCAGGATAGCGGCTCCGGTGAAGCTTTCTTT

abundance: NA
d_gene: NA
j_gene: TRBJ2-6
len: 14
v_gene: TRBV7-9
CDR3aa: CASLRGSGANVLTF
CDR3nt: TGTGCCAGCCTTCGGGGGTCAGGGGCCAACGTCCTGACTTTC

abundance: NA
d_gene: TRBD1
j_gene: TRBJ1-2
len: 14
v_gene: TRBV29-1
CDR3aa: CSHTPGTGWIPHTF
CDR3nt: TGCAGCCATACCCCGGGGACAGGGTGGATCCCGCATACCTTC

abundance: NA
d_gene: NA
j_gene: TRBJ1-1
len: 16
v_gene: TRBV7-6
CDR3aa: CASSPGVKGLNTEAFF
CDR3nt: TGTGCCAGCAGCCCCGGGGTGAAAGGGCTGAACACTGAAGCTTTCTTT

abundance: NA
d_gene: TRBD2
j_gene: TRBJ2-7
len: 19
v_gene: TRBV4-3
CDR3aa: CASSRALAGGSDGVYEQYF
CDR3nt: TGCGCCAGCAGCCGGGCGTTAGCGGGAGGTAGCGATGGAGTCTACGAGCAGTACTTC